This T cell receptor (beta chain) was sequenced for a study of blood T cell repertoires in COVID-19. About the research overall: The origin of the acute and convalescent COVID-19 samples was the United States, Italy and Spain. In each case, the material was cDNA or gDNA derived from T cells, B-cell-depleted T cells, or PBMCs.

Trimming at V came to 4 bases and at J to 3 bases, leaving 7 bases not matched to a gene. In germline, CDR1 is LGHDT, CDR2 YNNKEL (reference sequence). The CDR3 length is 15 residues. Under the authors' procedure: By means of reference gene primer amplification, nucleated cell counts were estimated. Method: immunoSEQ multiplex PCR; TCRdb's copy keeps in-frame clones and lacks some. V and J calls and clone size follow that table, whereas D and trimming were derived from the DNA. The sample gives around 150,000 clones, over 80% of which show up once; 3.5% to 5% is in the top ten. Sequencing was done on a sample of peripheral blood. The chain joins TRBV3-1 (or the pseudogene TRBV3-2) to TRBJ2-7, with 9 bases identical to TRBD1. The clonotype comes from a woman between 50 and 59 years old with acute or convalescent COVID-19. CDR3 in DNA: TGTGCCAGCAGCCCGAGGACAGGGGAAGGCTACGAGCAGTACTTC. Its translation: CASSPRTGEGYEQYF.